Listed here are 16 T cell receptor beta chains from one sample, sequenced in a study of beta chain features in type 1 diabetes. Whole-study findings and limits: A moderate, significant TCRB CDR3 shortening appeared in type 1 diabetes across four CD4+ subsets.

For these receptors, no antigen is known. Of the isolated RNA, all was reverse transcribed, and so the sequenced material was expressed TCRB transcripts. Here immunoSEQ multiplex PCR was the method, and the copy in TCRdb shows in-frame clones only, minus some. This table holds hundreds of thousands of clones, over 12% found once. Sequencing was carried out using naive CD4+ T cells from blood. All receptors derive from a man in his late teens or twenties with type 1 diabetes.

V gene TRBV19 combines with J gene TRBJ2-5, with D possibly matching TRBD1 (6 bases). TRBJ2-7 matches the DNA end more closely, so the J call is doubtful. The CDR3 runs to 15 residues. Germline V gives CDR1 LNHDA, CDR2 SQIVND (reference sequence). The CDR3 loop is CASSIDGTRSYEQYF. CDR3 sequence (DNA): TGTGCCAGTAGTATAGACGGGACAAGATCCTACGAGCAGTACTTC.

There are a few counts of this clone. V and J are TRBV6-5 and TRBJ2-1; TRBD1 aligns across 8 bases. Unmatched junction bases numbered 2, after V lost 4 bases and J lost 0 bases. The CDR3 is 15 amino acids. Per the germline V gene, CDR1 is MNHEY and CDR2 is SVGAGI. CDR3 bases: TGTGCCAGCAGTTTTGGGACAGGCTCCTACAATGAGCAGTTCTTC. It is translated as CASSFGTGSYNEQFF.

This clone turned up a few times. The chain links TRBV25-1 to TRBJ2-3, with D perhaps matching TRBD1 (5 bases). The CDR3 totals 13 residues. Germline CDR1 and CDR2: MGHDK and SYGVNS. Trimming removed 4 bases at V and 4 bases at J, with 9 bases between. CDR3 sequence: CASSGGWADTQYF. In nucleotides, the CDR3 is TGTGCCAGCAGTGGGGGCTGGGCAGATACGCAGTATTTT.

The chain recombines TRBV30 with TRBJ1-2; D is uncertain. The germline V gene encodes CDR1 GTSNPN and CDR2 SVGIG (reference sequence). Trimming shortened V by 2 bases and J by 4 bases, and 5 bases separated the two germline ends. The CDR3 length is 11 residues. The DNA for the CDR3 is TGTGCCTGGAGTACAAGCTATGGCTACACCTTC. Encoded protein: CAWSTSYGYTF.

The V gene is TRBV19, the J gene TRBJ2-7, with 15 bases matching TRBD2. The junction had 11 bases not matched to a gene; V was cut back by 4 bases and J by 7 bases. Germline assignment: CDR1 LNHDA and CDR2 SQIVND (reference sequence). The CDR3 loop spans 17 amino acids. In DNA, the CDR3 is TGTGCCAGTAGTACGTTGCCTCCGGGACTAGCGGGAGGAGAGCAGTACTTC. It yields the protein CASSTLPPGLAGGEQYF.

This clone was seen a handful of times. CDR3 in DNA: TGTGCCTGGAGTACCGGCCTCGTTGGTTACGAGCAGTACTTC. Its translation is CAWSTGLVGYEQYF. J is TRBJ2-7 and V is TRBV30; D gene ambiguous. The CDR3 spans 14 residues. Germline V CDR1 and CDR2: GTSNPN, SVGIG (reference sequence). V lost 2 bases to trimming and J lost 4 bases, with 15 bases between them.

This clone was seen a handful of times. V is TRBV9 and J is TRBJ2-6, with D perhaps TRBD1 (6 bases). Trimming left V 4 bases short and J 6 bases short, with 11 bases between. CDR1 is SGDLS, CDR2 YYNGEE, per germline. This CDR3 is 14 amino acids long. The CDR3 coding sequence is TGTGCCAGCAGCACCGACAGGTTGGCCAACGTCCTGACTTTC. It is translated as CASSTDRLANVLTF.

The rearrangement uses TRBV30 and TRBJ2-5, with D unclear. The V and J ends lost 3 bases and 2 bases respectively, with 13 bases between them. Germline values: CDR1 GTSNPN, CDR2 SVGIG (reference sequence). The CDR3 length is 14 residues. The CDR3 protein is CAWRKRGAQETQYF. CDR3 DNA: TGTGCCTGGAGAAAACGAGGCGCACAAGAGACCCAGTACTTC.

This clone was found a few times. This chain joins TRBV6-6 and TRBJ2-3; TRBD2 matches at 11 bases. V trimming: 6 bases; J trimming: 6 bases; junction bases outside the gene matches: 8. Germline V lookup: CDR1 MNHNY, CDR2 SVGAGI (reference sequence). This CDR3 is 15 amino acids long. The CDR3 loop reads CASRLLAGGGDTQYF. CDR3 in DNA: TGTGCCAGCAGGCTCCTAGCGGGGGGAGGGGATACGCAGTATTTT.

The chain employs TRBV27 and TRBJ1-1, with unresolved D. The CDR3 is 14 amino acids. The V gene lost 6 bases and the J gene lost 1 base, with 12 bases spanning the gap. Germline values: CDR1 MNHEY, CDR2 SMNVEV (reference sequence). CDR3 sequence: CASRPHNSNTEAFF. The CDR3 DNA reads TGTGCCAGCAGGCCTCATAACTCGAACACTGAAGCTTTCTTT.

The chain employs TRBV28 and TRBJ1-2, with D possibly TRBD1 on 6 matching bases. The V gene's germline CDR1 is MDHEN and CDR2 SYDVKM. The CDR3 is 15 amino acids. Trimming pared 3 bases from V and 4 bases from J, leaving 15 bases between. The CDR3 loop reads CASSFGQTLTYGYTF. The CDR3 DNA sequence: TGTGCCAGCAGTTTCGGACAGACTTTAACCTATGGCTACACCTTC.

The chain recombines TRBV30 with TRBJ2-7, with 8 bases lining up with TRBD1. Germline CDR1 reads GTSNPN; CDR2 reads SVGIG (reference sequence). The V segment lost 2 bases and the J segment 5 bases; nucleotides outside the gene matches: 8. The CDR3 length is 14 residues. The chain's CDR3 is CAWSIAGGKDEQYF. DNA for the CDR3: TGTGCCTGGAGTATTGCAGGGGGCAAGGACGAGCAGTACTTC. The full variable domain, its missing parts supplied by reference TRBV30 and TRBJ2-7, is SQTIHQWPATLVQPVGSPLSLECTVEGTSNPNLYWYRQAAGRGLQLLFYSVGIGQISSEVPQNLSASRPQDRQFILSSKKLLLSDSGFYLCAWSIAGGKDEQYFGPGTRLTVT.

The chain is built from TRBV7-9 and TRBJ2-1; tentative D call: TRBD1 (7 bases). In germline, CDR1 is SEHNR, CDR2 FQNEAQ (reference sequence). The CDR3 has 14 residues. V lost 3 bases and J lost 8, with 14 bases in between. The CDR3 protein is CASSFPQGGYEQFF. CDR3 coding DNA: TGTGCCAGCAGCTTCCCCCAGGGGGGTTATGAGCAGTTCTTC.

The chain combines TRBV25-1 with TRBJ2-5; a possible D gene is TRBD1 (6 bases). The CDR3 is 13 amino acids. The germline V gene encodes CDR1 MGHDK and CDR2 SYGVNS. Trimming cost V 10 bases and J 4 bases, with 16 bases left between them. DNA of the CDR3: TGTGCCACAGCAGCAGGGGTCGGAGAGACCCAGTACTTC. It is translated as CATAAGVGETQYF. The full variable domain, with the rest looked up from reference TRBV25-1 and TRBJ2-5, is EADIYQTPRYLVIGTGKKITLECSQTMGHDKMYWYQQDPGMELHLIHYSYGVNSTEKGDLSSESTVSRIRTEHFPLTLESARPSHTSQYLCATAAGVGETQYFGPGTRLLVL.

This clone appeared a few times. CDR3 bases: TGTGCCAGCAGTCTAGGGCGCAAAGCTTTCTTT. It is translated as CASSLGRKAFF. The V and J genes are TRBV6-5 and TRBJ1-1; D ambiguous. Trimming removed 5 bases from V and 9 bases from J, with 10 bases in between. The germline V gene has CDR1 MNHEY and CDR2 SVGAGI. This CDR3 region has 11 residues.

The sample holds a few counts of this clone. The chain combines TRBV10-3 with TRBJ1-5; no firm D call. The V gene's germline CDR1 is ENHRY and CDR2 SYGVKD. This CDR3 region has 13 residues. V lost 7 bases to trimming and J lost 0 bases, with 7 bases between them. CDR3 coding DNA: TGTGCCATCACAGCGGATAGCAATCAGCCCCAGCATTTT. Its protein product is CAITADSNQPQHF.